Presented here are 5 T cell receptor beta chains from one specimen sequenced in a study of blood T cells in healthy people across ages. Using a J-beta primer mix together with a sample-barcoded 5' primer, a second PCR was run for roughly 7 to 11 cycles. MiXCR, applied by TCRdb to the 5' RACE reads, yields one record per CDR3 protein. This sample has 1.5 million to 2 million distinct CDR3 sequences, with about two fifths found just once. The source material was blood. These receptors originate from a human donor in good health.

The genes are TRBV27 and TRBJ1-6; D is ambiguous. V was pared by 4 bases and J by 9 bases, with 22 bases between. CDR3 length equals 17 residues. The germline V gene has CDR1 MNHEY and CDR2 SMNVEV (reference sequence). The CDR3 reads CASSSMFREPPASPLHF. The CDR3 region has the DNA TGTGCCAGCAGTTCCATGTTTAGGGAACCGCCCGCTTCACCCCTCCACTTT.

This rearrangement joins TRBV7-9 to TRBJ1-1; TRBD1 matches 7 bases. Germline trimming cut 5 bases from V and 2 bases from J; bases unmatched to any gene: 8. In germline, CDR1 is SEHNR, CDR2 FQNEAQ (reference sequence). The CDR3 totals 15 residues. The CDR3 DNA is TGTGCCAGCAGCGTCCCGGGACAGTCAAACACTGAAGCTTTCTTT. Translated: CASSVPGQSNTEAFF.

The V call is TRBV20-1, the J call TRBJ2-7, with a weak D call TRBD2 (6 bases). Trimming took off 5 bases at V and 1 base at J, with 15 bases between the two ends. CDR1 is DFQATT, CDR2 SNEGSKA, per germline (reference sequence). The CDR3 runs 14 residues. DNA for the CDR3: TGCAGTGCTCGAAGACTGGGGGGTTCCTACGAGCAGTACTTC. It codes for CSARRLGGSYEQYF.

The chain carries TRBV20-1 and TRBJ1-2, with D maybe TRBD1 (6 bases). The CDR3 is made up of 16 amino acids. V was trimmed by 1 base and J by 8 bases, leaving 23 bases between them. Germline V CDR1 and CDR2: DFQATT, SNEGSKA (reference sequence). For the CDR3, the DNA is TGCAGTGCTAGAGGACAGGAATTTCGGGGGATAGGCGGCTACACCTTC. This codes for CSARGQEFRGIGGYTF.

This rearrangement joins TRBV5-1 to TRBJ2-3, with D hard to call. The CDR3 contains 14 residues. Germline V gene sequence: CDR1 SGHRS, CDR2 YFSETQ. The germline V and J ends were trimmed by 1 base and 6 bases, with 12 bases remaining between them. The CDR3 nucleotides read TGCGCCAGCAGCTTGCTCCCTAGTGTGGATACGCAGTATTTT. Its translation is CASSLLPSVDTQYF.